Shown below are 7 T cell receptor beta chains from a single sample sequenced in a study of T cells after yellow fever vaccination. One entry per CDR3 protein results from TCRdb running MiXCR on the 5' RACE reads. This table has over 120,000 distinct CDR3 sequences, about 6.2% appearing once. The input for sequencing was CD4+ T cells sorted from PBMCs, taken 10 days after the yellow fever booster vaccination. The source of these receptors is a young man who received the YFV17D yellow fever vaccine.

In this sample, this clonotype turned up many times. V usage is TRBV18 and J usage is TRBJ2-5; D remains ambiguous. Germline V gives CDR1 KGHSH, CDR2 LQKENI. V was clipped by 1 base and J by 3 bases, with 6 bases between them. This CDR3 region has 13 residues. As DNA, the CDR3 is TGTGCCAGCTCACCACATAGGGAAGAGACCCAGTACTTC. Translation: CASSPHREETQYF.

V gene TRBV24-1 combines with J gene TRBJ2-7; unclear D gene. V dropped 9 bases and J dropped 3 bases, with 17 bases sitting between them. Germline V gene lookup returns CDR1 KGHDR and CDR2 SFDVKD. The length of the CDR3 is 14 residues. Here the CDR3 reads CATPAGGPRYEQYF. The CDR3 bases are TGTGCCACCCCGGCAGGCGGACCACGCTACGAGCAGTACTTC.

This clonotype was observed at least ten times. The gene calls are TRBV30 and TRBJ2-2; TRBD2 matches 8 bases. The V and J ends lost 3 bases and 7 bases, in that order; junction bases with no gene match: 4. CDR3 length: 13 residues. From germline, CDR1 is GTSNPN and CDR2 SVGIG (reference sequence). CDR3 in amino acids: CAWSGRVFGELFF. The CDR3 region has the DNA TGTGCCTGGAGCGGGAGGGTCTTCGGGGAGCTGTTTTTT.

This clonotype was seen many times. This sequence joins TRBV5-5 and TRBJ2-3, with D uncertain. The V end was cut by 1 base, the J end by 3 bases, with 12 bases between. The CDR3 contains 15 residues. CDR1 is SGHKS and CDR2 is YYEKEE in the germline V gene (reference sequence). As DNA, the CDR3 is TGTGCCAGCAGCTTGCGGCAGGTGAGGACAGATACGCAGTATTTT. It yields the protein CASSLRQVRTDTQYF.

In its sample, this clonotype was seen many times. This chain connects TRBV6-5 to TRBJ1-1; D gene unclear. This CDR3 spans 15 amino acids. The V end was cut by 2 bases, the J end by 0 bases, with 10 bases between. Germline CDR1 is MNHEY and CDR2 is SVGAGI. CDR3: CASSYTARLNTEAFF. The CDR3, as DNA: TGTGCCAGCAGTTACACCGCCAGGTTGAACACTGAAGCTTTCTTT.

The genes are TRBV29-1 and TRBJ1-5; 8 nucleotides agree with TRBD1. CDR3 length equals 15 residues. Trimming at V came to 4 bases and at J to 7 bases, leaving 12 bases not matched to a gene. CDR1 is SQVTM, CDR2 ANQGSEA, per germline. CDR3 sequence: CSVGFGQGRGQPQHF. The CDR3 DNA sequence: TGCAGCGTTGGATTTGGACAGGGCCGGGGGCAGCCCCAGCATTTT.

This chain joins TRBV18 and TRBJ1-5; D not resolved. V was shortened by 6 bases and J by 6 bases, with 15 bases between the two germline ends. The CDR3 is made up of 14 amino acids. Germline V lookup: CDR1 KGHSH, CDR2 LQKENI. The CDR3 region is CASSEGPSGQPQHF. The CDR3 nucleotides read TGTGCCAGCTCTGAGGGCCCCTCGGGTCAGCCCCAGCATTTT.